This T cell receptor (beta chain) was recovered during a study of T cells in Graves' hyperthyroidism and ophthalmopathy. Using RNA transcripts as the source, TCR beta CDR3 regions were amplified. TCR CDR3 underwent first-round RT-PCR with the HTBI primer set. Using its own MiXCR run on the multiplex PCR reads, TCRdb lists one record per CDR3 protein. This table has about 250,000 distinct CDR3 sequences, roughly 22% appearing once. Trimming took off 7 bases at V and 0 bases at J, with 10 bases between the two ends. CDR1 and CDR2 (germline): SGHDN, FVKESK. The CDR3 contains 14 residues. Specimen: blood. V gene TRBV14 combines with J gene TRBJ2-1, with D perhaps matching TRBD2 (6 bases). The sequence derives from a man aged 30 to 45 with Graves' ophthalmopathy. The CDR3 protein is CASTEGGSYNEQFF. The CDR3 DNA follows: TGTGCCAGCACTGAGGGAGGCTCCTACAATGAGCAGTTCTTC.